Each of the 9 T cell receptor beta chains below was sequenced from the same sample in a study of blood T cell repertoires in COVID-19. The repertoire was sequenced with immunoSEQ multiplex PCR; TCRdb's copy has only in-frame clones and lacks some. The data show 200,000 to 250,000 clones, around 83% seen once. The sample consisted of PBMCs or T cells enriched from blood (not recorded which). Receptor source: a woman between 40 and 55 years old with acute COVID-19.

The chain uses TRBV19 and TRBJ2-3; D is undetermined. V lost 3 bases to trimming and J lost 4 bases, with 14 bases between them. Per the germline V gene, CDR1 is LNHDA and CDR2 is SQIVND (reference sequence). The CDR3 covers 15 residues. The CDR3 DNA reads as TGTGCCAGTAGTATCCTTCTAGATTCTGCAGATACGCAGTATTTT. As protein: CASSILLDSADTQYF.

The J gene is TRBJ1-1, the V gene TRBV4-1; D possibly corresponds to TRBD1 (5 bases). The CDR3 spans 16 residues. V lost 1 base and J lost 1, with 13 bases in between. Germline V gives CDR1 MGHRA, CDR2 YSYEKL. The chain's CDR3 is CASSQGRGPANTEAFF. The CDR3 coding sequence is TGCGCCAGCAGCCAAGGGAGGGGACCGGCGAACACTGAAGCTTTCTTT.

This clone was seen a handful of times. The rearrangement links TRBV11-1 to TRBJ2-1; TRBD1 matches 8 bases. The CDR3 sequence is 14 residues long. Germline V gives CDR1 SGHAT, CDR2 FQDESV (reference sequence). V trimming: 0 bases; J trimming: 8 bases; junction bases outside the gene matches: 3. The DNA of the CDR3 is TGTGCCAGCAGCTTAGCGACAGGGGTGGATGAGCAGTTCTTC. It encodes CASSLATGVDEQFF.

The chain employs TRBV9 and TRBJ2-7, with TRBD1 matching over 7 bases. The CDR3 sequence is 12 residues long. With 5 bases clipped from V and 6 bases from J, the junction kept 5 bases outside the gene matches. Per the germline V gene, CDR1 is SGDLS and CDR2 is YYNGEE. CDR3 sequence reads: CASSSQGSEQYF. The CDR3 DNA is TGTGCCAGCAGTTCACAGGGGTCCGAGCAGTACTTC.

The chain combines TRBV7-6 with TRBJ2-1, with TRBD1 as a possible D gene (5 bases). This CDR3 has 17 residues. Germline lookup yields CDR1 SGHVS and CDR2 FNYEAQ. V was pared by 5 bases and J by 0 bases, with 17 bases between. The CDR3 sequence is CASSPRQGLSSYNEQFF. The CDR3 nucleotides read TGTGCCAGCAGCCCGCGCCAGGGCCTCAGCTCCTACAATGAGCAGTTCTTC.

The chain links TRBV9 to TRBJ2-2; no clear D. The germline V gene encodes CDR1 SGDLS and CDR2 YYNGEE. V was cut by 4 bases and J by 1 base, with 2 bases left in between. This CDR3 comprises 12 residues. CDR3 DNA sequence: TGTGCCAGCAGCCTGAACACCGGGGAGCTGTTTTTT. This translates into CASSLNTGELFF.

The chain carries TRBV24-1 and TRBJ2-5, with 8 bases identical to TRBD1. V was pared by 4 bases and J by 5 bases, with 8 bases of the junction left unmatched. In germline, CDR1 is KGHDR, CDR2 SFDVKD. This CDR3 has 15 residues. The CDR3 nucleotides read TGTGCCACCAGTGACCCGGGCAGGGGGCACGAGACCCAGTACTTC. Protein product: CATSDPGRGHETQYF.

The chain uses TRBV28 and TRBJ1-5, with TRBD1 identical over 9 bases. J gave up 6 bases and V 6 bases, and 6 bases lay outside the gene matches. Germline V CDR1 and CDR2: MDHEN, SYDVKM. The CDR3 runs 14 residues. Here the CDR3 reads CASSRGQGTQPQHF. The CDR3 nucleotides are TGTGCCAGCAGCCGGGGACAGGGAACTCAGCCCCAGCATTTT.

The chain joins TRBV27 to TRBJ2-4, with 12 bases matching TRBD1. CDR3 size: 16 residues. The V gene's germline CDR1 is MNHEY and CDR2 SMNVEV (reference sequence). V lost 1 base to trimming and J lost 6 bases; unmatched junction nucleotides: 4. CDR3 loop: CASSLLGTGGANIQYF. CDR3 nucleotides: TGTGCCAGCAGTTTATTAGGGACAGGGGGCGCAAACATTCAGTACTTC.